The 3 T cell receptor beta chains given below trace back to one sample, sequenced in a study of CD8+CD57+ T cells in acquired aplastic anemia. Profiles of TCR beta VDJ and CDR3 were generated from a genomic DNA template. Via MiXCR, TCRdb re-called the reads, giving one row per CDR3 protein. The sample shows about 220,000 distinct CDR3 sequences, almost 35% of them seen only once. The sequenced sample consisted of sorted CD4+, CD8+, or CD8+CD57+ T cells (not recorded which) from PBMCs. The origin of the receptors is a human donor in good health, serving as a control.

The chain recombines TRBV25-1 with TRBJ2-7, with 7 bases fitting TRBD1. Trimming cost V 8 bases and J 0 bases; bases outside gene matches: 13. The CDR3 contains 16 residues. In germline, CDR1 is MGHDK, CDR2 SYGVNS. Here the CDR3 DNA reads TGTGCCAGCTCACCACCGCGACAGGGTATCTCCTACGAGCAGTACTTC. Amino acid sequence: CASSPPRQGISYEQYF.

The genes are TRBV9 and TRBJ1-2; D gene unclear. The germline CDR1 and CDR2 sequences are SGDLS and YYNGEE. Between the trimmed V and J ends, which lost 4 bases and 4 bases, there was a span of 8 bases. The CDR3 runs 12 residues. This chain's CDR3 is CASSPNTYGYTF. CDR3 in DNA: TGTGCCAGCAGCCCCAACACCTATGGCTACACCTTC.

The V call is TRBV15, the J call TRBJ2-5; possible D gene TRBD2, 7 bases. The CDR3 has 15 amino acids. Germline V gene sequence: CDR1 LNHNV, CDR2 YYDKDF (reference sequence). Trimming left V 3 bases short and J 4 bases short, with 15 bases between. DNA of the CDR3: TGTGCCACCAGCAGCGGCGGGGGCACCGGAGAGACCCAGTACTTC. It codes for CATSSGGGTGETQYF.